This T cell receptor beta chain was recovered during a study of blood T cell repertoires in COVID-19. Study at large: COVID-19 samples, acute and convalescent, were from the United States, Italy and Spain. T cells, B-cell-depleted T cells, or PBMCs supplied cDNA or gDNA.

In the source study's methods: The authors estimated nucleated cell counts from reference gene primer amplification. The protocol was immunoSEQ multiplex PCR, while the TCRdb copy is restricted to in-frame clones and leaves out a portion. V, J and clone size are taken as reported in that table, and D and trimming were inferred from the DNA itself. Of under 150,000 clones listed, approximately 81% are singletons. Germline assignment: CDR1 SGHAT and CDR2 FQNNGV. Trimming removed 5 bases from V and 2 bases from J, with 9 bases in between. The CDR3 covers 14 residues. This TCR was recovered from a woman aged 60-75 years with active or convalescent COVID-19. The rearrangement uses TRBV11-2 and TRBJ2-2; a possible D gene is TRBD2 (5 bases). The sequencing input was peripheral blood. CDR3 loop: CASSPSSNTGELFF. The CDR3, as DNA: TGTGCCAGCAGCCCCTCTAGCAACACCGGGGAGCTGTTTTTT.